The present T cell receptor beta chain was sequenced within a study of cytomegalovirus exposure and HLA in healthy donors. Broader study findings: Accounts indicate the classifier identified cytomegalovirus status with strong specificity and sensitivity. Highest at DRB1 and lowest at HLA-C, TCR association rates differed among HLA loci in a later analysis.

There are 11 residues in the CDR3. Per the germline V gene, CDR1 is GTSNPN and CDR2 is SVGIG (reference sequence). The V gene lost 4 bases and the J gene lost 3 bases, with 5 bases spanning the gap. A note on this clone: The antigen is not known. Additional DNA sequences in this sample encode the identical CDR3.

Primers: 60 Vbeta forward and 13 Jbeta reverse. Repertoires were generated with immunoSEQ multiplex PCR, while TCRdb's copy carries only in-frame clones and drops some. This sample's table has roughly 50,000 clones. The sequence came from a male donor in good health and CMV-seropositive. V and J are TRBV30 and TRBJ2-3; no definite D call. Sequenced: PBMCs. CDR3 loop: CAWTSTDTQYF. The DNA of the CDR3 is TGTGCCTGGACCTCTACAGATACGCAGTATTTT.